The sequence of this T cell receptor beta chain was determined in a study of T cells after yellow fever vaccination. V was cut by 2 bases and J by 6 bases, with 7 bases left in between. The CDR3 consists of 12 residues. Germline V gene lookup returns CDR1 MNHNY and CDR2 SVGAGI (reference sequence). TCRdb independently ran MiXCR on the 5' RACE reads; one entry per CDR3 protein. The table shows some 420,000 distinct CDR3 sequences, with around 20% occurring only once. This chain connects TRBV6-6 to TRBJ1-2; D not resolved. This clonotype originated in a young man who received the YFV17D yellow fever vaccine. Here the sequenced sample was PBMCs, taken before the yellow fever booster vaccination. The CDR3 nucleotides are TGTGCCAGCAGTTACGCCCAAGATGGCTACACCTTC. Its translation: CASSYAQDGYTF.